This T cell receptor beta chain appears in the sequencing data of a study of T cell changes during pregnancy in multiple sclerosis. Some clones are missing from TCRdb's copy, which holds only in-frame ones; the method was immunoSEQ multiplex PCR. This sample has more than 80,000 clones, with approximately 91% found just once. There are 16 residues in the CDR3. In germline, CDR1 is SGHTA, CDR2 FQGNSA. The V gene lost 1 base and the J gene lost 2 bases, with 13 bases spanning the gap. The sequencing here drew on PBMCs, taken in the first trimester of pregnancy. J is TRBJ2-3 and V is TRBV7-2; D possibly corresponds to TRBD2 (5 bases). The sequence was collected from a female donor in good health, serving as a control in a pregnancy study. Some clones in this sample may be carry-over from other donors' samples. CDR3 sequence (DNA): TGTGCCAGCAGCTTAGAGGACTGGACCTTCACAGATACGCAGTATTTT. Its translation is CASSLEDWTFTDTQYF.